Below, 20 T cell receptor beta chains from the same sample are listed, as sequenced in a study of blood T cell repertoires in COVID-19. The data were produced by immunoSEQ multiplex PCR, yet TCRdb's version contains in-frame clones alone and is incomplete. Of about 180,000 clones listed, about 80% are singletons. Sequencing input: peripheral blood. The source is a human donor in a cohort sampled during active COVID-19.

The chain carries TRBV2 and TRBJ1-5; D perhaps matches TRBD1 (6 bases). The CDR3 totals 15 residues. Germline assignment: CDR1 SNHLY and CDR2 FYNNEI. Trimming removed 2 bases from V and 7 bases from J, with 15 bases in between. The CDR3 nucleotides are TGTGCCAGCAGTGAATGGGGGCGGATTGGACAGCCCCAGCATTTT. It specifies CASSEWGRIGQPQHF.

The V gene is TRBV7-2, the J gene TRBJ2-7; 12 bases match TRBD2. The CDR3 covers 16 residues. Unmatched junction bases numbered 10, after V lost 5 bases and J lost 5 bases. CDR1 and CDR2 from the germline V gene are SGHTA and FQGNSA. Here the CDR3 reads CASSERPSGRAHEQYF. CDR3 DNA: TGTGCCAGCAGCGAGAGGCCTAGCGGGAGGGCCCACGAGCAGTACTTC.

The chain recombines TRBV4-2 with TRBJ1-4, with 9 positions matching TRBD1. The CDR3 contains 16 residues. Per germline, CDR1 LGHNA and CDR2 YNFKEQ. V was pared by 0 bases and J by 8 bases, with 7 bases of the junction left unmatched. CDR3 in amino acids: CASSQDTTGGREKLFF. The CDR3 nucleotides are TGTGCCAGCAGCCAAGATACGACAGGGGGTCGGGAAAAACTGTTTTTT.

This chain connects TRBV27 to TRBJ2-3; 8 bases agree with TRBD1. CDR1 MNHEY and CDR2 SMNVEV come from the germline V gene (reference sequence). The CDR3 sequence is 16 residues long. V was pared by 3 bases and J by 4 bases, with 9 bases of the junction left unmatched. CDR3 DNA sequence: TGTGCCAGCAGTTTTTTGGGACAGGCTTGGGCAGATACGCAGTATTTT. Protein sequence: CASSFLGQAWADTQYF.

The gene calls are TRBV29-1 and TRBJ1-2; 8 bases fit TRBD1. Germline values: CDR1 SQVTM, CDR2 ANQGSEA. The CDR3 spans 12 residues. The V and J ends lost 5 bases and 8 bases, in that order; junction bases with no gene match: 7. CDR3 sequence reads: CSVPTGEYGYTF. The CDR3 nucleotides read TGCAGCGTTCCGACAGGGGAGTACGGCTACACCTTC. Full variable domain (outside the CDR3, taken from reference TRBV29-1 and TRBJ1-2): SAVISQKPSRDICQRGTSLTIQCQVDSQVTMMFWYRQQPGQSLTLIATANQGSEATYESGFVIDKFPISRPNLTFSTLTVSNMSPEDSSIYLCSVPTGEYGYTFGSGTRLTVV.

Comment on this clone: At one of its ends the junction is not consistent with the germline gene, which may arise from a read error. V usage is TRBV13 and J usage is TRBJ1-1, with 7 bases identical to TRBD1. CDR1 and CDR2 (germline): PRHDT, FYEKMQ (reference sequence). The CDR3 spans 16 residues. In nucleotides, the CDR3 is TGTGCCAGCAGCTTAGGCCTATCAGGGGGGAACGCTGAAGCTTTCTTT. Protein: CASSLGLSGGNAEAFF.

This clone was found once. The genes are TRBV12-3 or TRBV12-4 and TRBJ1-2; 7 bases align to TRBD1. This CDR3 is built from 12 residues. With V trimmed by 5 bases and J by 8 bases, 5 bases remained unmatched. CDR3 DNA: TGTGCCAGCAGTGGCTCAGGGGGAGGCTACACCTTC. The encoded protein is CASSGSGGGYTF.

The rearrangement uses TRBV5-4 and TRBJ2-7; 9 bases are shared with TRBD2. Germline lookup yields CDR1 SGHNT and CDR2 YYREEE (reference sequence). This CDR3 has 15 residues. The ends lost 4 bases at V and 6 bases at J; junction bases unmatched: 11. For the CDR3, the DNA is TGTGCCAGCAGCCGGGGGCAAGCGGGGGGTTCCGAGCAGTACTTC. This sequence encodes CASSRGQAGGSEQYF.

The chain carries TRBV18 and TRBJ2-7; 7 positions match TRBD2. Germline CDR1 is KGHSH and CDR2 is LQKENI. There are 15 residues in the CDR3. J lost 4 bases, V lost 2 bases, and 8 bases had no gene match. As DNA, the CDR3 is TGTGCCAGCTCACCATCTAGCGGAAACCAATACGAGCAGTACTTC. It specifies CASSPSSGNQYEQYF. The full variable domain, rest sourced from reference TRBV18 and TRBJ2-7, is NAGVMQNPRHLVRRRGQEARLRCSPMKGHSHVYWYRQLPEEGLKFMVYLQKENIIDESGMPKERFSAEFPKEGPSILRIQQVVRGDSAAYFCASSPSSGNQYEQYFGPGTRLTVT.

The chain recombines TRBV27 with TRBJ1-1, with 8 bases fitting TRBD1. J gave up 1 base and V 6 bases, and 10 bases lay outside the gene matches. Germline CDR1 reads MNHEY; CDR2 reads SMNVEV (reference sequence). The CDR3 runs 16 residues. The CDR3: CASRGPGQGRNTEAFF. The CDR3 coding sequence is TGTGCCAGCAGGGGCCCTGGACAGGGCCGGAACACTGAAGCTTTCTTT.

This rearrangement joins TRBV6-6 to TRBJ2-3, with 7 bases aligning to TRBD2. The junction had 6 bases not matched to a gene; V was cut back by 6 bases and J by 0 bases. The V gene's germline CDR1 is MNHNY and CDR2 SVGAGI (reference sequence). The length of the CDR3 is 15 residues. CDR3 in DNA: TGTGCCAGCAGCCGCAGCGGGACTAGCACAGATACGCAGTATTTT. Translating it yields CASSRSGTSTDTQYF.

J is TRBJ1-5 and V is TRBV4-3, with a weak D call TRBD1 (5 bases). V was clipped by 0 bases and J by 7 bases, with 16 bases between them. The CDR3 totals 16 residues. Germline V CDR1 and CDR2: LGHNA, YSLEER. This CDR3 reads CASSQDFRGGGQPQHF. CDR3 nucleotides: TGCGCCAGCAGCCAAGATTTTCGGGGGGGAGGGCAGCCCCAGCATTTT.

The chain links TRBV18 to TRBJ1-1; D perhaps matches TRBD1 (6 bases). The V gene lost 3 bases and the J gene lost 4 bases, with 9 bases spanning the gap. The CDR3 extends over 13 amino acids. Germline values: CDR1 KGHSH, CDR2 LQKENI. The CDR3 DNA follows: TGTGCCAGCTCACCCCAGGGGAGCACTGAAGCTTTCTTT. Amino acid sequence: CASSPQGSTEAFF.

The chain links TRBV6-5 to TRBJ1-5; unclear D gene. CDR3 size: 12 residues. Germline CDR1 and CDR2: MNHEY and SVGAGI. With 10 bases removed from V and 5 bases from J, the gap between germline ends came to 12 bases. CDR3 coding DNA: TGTGCCACCGTTAACGGGGATCAGCCCCAGCATTTT. It yields the protein CATVNGDQPQHF.

The chain joins TRBV3-1 (or the pseudogene TRBV3-2) to TRBJ2-7; weak D call: TRBD1 (5 bases). V lost 4 bases to trimming and J lost 2 bases, with 15 bases between them. The CDR3 consists of 15 residues. The V gene's germline CDR1 is LGHDT and CDR2 YNNKEL (reference sequence). The CDR3 reads CASSPGAEPTYEQYF. The DNA for the CDR3 is TGTGCCAGCAGCCCTGGGGCAGAGCCCACCTACGAGCAGTACTTC.

The J gene is TRBJ2-7, the V gene TRBV24-1, with TRBD2 identical over 7 bases. Germline trimming cut 9 bases from V and 1 base from J; bases unmatched to any gene: 2. The CDR3 is 12 residues long. Germline CDR1 KGHDR, CDR2 SFDVKD. The CDR3 region is CATPGGSYEQYF. In DNA form, the CDR3 reads TGTGCCACCCCCGGGGGGTCCTACGAGCAGTACTTC.

The chain uses TRBV2 and TRBJ2-7; 7 nucleotides match TRBD1. Germline V gives CDR1 SNHLY, CDR2 FYNNEI. With V trimmed by 4 bases and J by 0 bases, 3 bases remained unmatched. The CDR3 runs to 14 residues. The CDR3 DNA sequence: TGTGCCAGCAGTGGCCAGGGGGTCTCCTACGAGCAGTACTTC. Translating gives CASSGQGVSYEQYF. Combining the CDR3 with reference TRBV2 and TRBJ2-7 gives the whole variable domain EPEVTQTPSHQVTQMGQEVILRCVPISNHLYFYWYRQILGQKVEFLVSFYNNEISEKSEIFDDQFSVERPDGSNFTLKIRSTKLEDSAMYFCASSGQGVSYEQYFGPGTRLTVT.

CDR3 nucleotides: TGTGCCAGCAGCTCATACTACTACGAGCAGTACTTC. It translates to CASSSYYYEQYF. This chain uses TRBV6-2 or TRBV6-3 with TRBJ2-7; no clear D gene. This CDR3 contains 12 residues. Trimming shortened V by 6 bases and J by 3 bases, and 9 bases separated the two germline ends. Germline lookup yields CDR1 MNHEY and CDR2 SVGEGT.

V usage is TRBV9 and J usage is TRBJ2-1; TRBD2 might be the D (7 bases). The CDR3 loop spans 13 amino acids. Germline CDR1 SGDLS, CDR2 YYNGEE. Trimming pared 2 bases from V and 9 bases from J, leaving 12 bases between. CDR3 sequence: CASSVQGGGEQFF. The CDR3 bases are TGTGCCAGCAGCGTCCAAGGGGGGGGTGAGCAGTTCTTC.

The V gene is TRBV6-5, the J gene TRBJ1-4; the match to TRBD1 covers 8 bases. Germline V gene data show CDR1 as MNHEY and CDR2 as SVGAGI. CDR3 length: 16 residues. J gave up 8 bases and V 0 bases, and 8 bases lay outside the gene matches. Here the CDR3 DNA reads TGTGCCAGCAGTTACTCAATTCAGGGGGCAGACGAAAAACTGTTTTTT. Translating it yields CASSYSIQGADEKLFF.